This TCR beta chain was identified in a study of neurological immune-mediated disorders. In Maryland, USA, blood bank volunteers were the healthy controls. Each sorted-subset library came from about a million CD4+ or CD8+ T cells. 5'RACE with 10-nucleotide random UMIs produced the cDNA. MiXCR was run by TCRdb on the 5' RACE reads, yielding one entry per CDR3 protein. The table has 30,000 to 35,000 distinct CDR3 sequences, more than 4% seen once. The CDR3 has 15 residues. V was pared by 4 bases and J by 1 base, with 7 bases of the junction left unmatched. Looked up from germline, CDR1 is SGHRS and CDR2 is YFSETQ.

V and J are TRBV5-1 and TRBJ2-7; 8 bases match TRBD1. This sequence originates from a woman aged 40-49 years in good health. The sample comprised CD4+ T cells from blood. The CDR3 sequence is CASSHGQGLSYEQYF. CDR3 in DNA: TGCGCCAGCAGCCACGGACAGGGCCTATCCTACGAGCAGTACTTC.